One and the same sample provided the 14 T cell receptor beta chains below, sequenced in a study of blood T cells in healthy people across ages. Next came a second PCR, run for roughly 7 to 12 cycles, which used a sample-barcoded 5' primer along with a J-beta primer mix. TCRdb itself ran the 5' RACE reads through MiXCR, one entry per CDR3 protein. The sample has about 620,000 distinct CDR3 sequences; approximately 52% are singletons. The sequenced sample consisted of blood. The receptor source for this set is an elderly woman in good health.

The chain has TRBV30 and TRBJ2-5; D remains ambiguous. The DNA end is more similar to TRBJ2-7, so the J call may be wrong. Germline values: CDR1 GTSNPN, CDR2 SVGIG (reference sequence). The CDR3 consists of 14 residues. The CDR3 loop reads CAWSPATYTYEQYF. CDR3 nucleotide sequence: TGTGCCTGGAGTCCGGCGACTTACACCTACGAGCAGTACTTC.

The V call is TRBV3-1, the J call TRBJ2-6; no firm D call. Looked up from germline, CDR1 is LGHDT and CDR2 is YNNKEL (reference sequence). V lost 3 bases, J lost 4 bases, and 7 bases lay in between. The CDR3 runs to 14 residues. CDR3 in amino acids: CASSHQAGANVLTF. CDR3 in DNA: TGTGCCAGCAGCCATCAGGCCGGGGCCAACGTCCTGACTTTC.

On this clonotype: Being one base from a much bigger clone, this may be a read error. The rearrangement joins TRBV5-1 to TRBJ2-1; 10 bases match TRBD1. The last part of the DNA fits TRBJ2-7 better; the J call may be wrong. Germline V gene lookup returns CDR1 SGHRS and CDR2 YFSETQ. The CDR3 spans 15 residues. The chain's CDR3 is CASSPGTGVYNEQYF. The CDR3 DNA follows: TGCGCCAGCAGTCCGGGGACAGGGGTCTACAATGAGCAGTACTTC.

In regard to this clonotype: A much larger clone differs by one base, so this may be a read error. The CDR3 here is CASQYTNEQYF. Here the CDR3 DNA reads TGTGCCAGTCAGTACACAAATGAGCAGTACTTC. This chain connects TRBV28 to TRBJ2-5; D is unclear. The germline V gene encodes CDR1 MDHEN and CDR2 SYDVKM. V lost 9 bases and J 11 bases, leaving 16 bases between the germline ends. The CDR3 covers 11 residues.

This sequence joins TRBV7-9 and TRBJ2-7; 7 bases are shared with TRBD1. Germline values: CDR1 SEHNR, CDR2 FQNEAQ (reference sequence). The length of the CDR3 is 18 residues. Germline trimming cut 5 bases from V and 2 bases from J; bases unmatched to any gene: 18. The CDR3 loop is CASSKLDPDRVSTYEQYF. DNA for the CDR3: TGTGCCAGCAGCAAACTCGATCCTGACAGGGTATCGACCTACGAGCAGTACTTC.

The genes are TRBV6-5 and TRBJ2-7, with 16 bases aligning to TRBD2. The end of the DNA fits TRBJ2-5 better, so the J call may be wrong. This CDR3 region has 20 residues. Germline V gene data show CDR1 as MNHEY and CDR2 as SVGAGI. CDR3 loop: CASSYSGTSGGARSEETQYF. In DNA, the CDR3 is TGTGCCAGCAGTTACTCTGGGACTAGCGGGGGGGCTAGATCCGAAGAGACCCAGTACTTC.

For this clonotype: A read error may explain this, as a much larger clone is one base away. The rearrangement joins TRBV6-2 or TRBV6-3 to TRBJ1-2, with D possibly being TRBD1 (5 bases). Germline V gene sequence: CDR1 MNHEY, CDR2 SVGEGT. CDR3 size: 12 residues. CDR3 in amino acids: CASSRRDYRYTF. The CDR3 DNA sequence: TGTGCCAGCAGCCGAAGGGACTATCGCTACACCTTC.

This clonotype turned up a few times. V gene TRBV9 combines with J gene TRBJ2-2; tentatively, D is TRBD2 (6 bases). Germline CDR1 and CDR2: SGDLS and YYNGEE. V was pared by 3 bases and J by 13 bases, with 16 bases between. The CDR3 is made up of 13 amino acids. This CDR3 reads CASSAGLTSMLFF. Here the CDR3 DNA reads TGTGCCAGCAGCGCGGGACTGACGAGTATGCTGTTTTTT.

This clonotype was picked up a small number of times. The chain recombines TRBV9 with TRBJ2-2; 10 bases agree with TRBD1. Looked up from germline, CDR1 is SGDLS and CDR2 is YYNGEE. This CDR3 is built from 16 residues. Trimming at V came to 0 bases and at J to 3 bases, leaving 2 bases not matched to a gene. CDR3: CASSVGQGAHTGELFF. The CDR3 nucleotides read TGTGCCAGCAGCGTAGGACAGGGGGCACACACCGGGGAGCTGTTTTTT.

The DNA of the CDR3 is TGCAGTGCTAGAGATTTGCAAGGAACACATTACAATGAGCAGTTCTTC. Protein sequence: CSARDLQGTHYNEQFF. V and J are TRBV20-1 and TRBJ2-1; D ambiguous. The germline CDR1 and CDR2 sequences are DFQATT and SNEGSKA (reference sequence). Trimming took 0 bases from V and 4 from J, leaving 16 bases between them. The CDR3 is 16 residues long.

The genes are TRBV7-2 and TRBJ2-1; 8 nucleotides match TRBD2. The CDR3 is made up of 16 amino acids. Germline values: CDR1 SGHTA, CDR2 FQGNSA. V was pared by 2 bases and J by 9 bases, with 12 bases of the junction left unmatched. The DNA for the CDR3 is TGTGCCAGCAGCTTAATTGCCGGGGGGGCAATGGGTGAGCAGTTCTTC. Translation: CASSLIAGGAMGEQFF.

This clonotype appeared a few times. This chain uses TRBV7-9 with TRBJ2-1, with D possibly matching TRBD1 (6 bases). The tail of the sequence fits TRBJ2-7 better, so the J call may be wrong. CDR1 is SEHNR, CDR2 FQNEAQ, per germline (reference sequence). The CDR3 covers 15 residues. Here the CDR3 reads CASSIGSTGYNEQYF. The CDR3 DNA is TGTGCCAGCAGTATAGGGTCGACAGGCTACAATGAGCAGTACTTC.

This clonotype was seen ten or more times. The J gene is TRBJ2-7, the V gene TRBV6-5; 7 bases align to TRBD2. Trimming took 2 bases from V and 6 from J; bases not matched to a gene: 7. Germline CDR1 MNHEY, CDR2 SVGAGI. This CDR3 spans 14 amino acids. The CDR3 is CASSYQTSSVEQYF. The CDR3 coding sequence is TGTGCCAGCAGTTACCAGACTAGCTCCGTCGAGCAGTACTTC.

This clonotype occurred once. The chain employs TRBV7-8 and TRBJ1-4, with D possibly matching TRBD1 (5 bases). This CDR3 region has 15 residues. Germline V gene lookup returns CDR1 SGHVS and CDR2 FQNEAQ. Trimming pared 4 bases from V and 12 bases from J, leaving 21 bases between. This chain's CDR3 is CASSSEKPRGGELFF. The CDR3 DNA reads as TGTGCCAGCAGCTCCGAAAAGCCCCGGGGGGGGGAACTGTTTTTT.